One TCR beta chain is described in this entry. The target antigen is unknown. The data belong to a study of T-cell reconstitution after alpha-beta-depleted transplantation in children. The study's findings and limits: Expanded clones from the graft, numbering several hundred, reportedly supplied alpha-beta T cells about two months after transplant. At one year after transplant, newly produced T cells mostly accounted for T-cell counts and diversity.

CDR3 size: 12 residues. From germline, CDR1 is MNHEY and CDR2 SVGEGT. Trimming pared 0 bases from V and 5 bases from J, leaving 4 bases between. As it was prepared, the TCRbeta library received unique molecular identifiers. TCRdb reprocessed the PCR reads via MiXCR and lists one record per CDR3 protein. This table has more than 200,000 distinct CDR3 sequences, about 15% appearing once. The chain links TRBV6-2 or TRBV6-3 to TRBJ2-5; D is unclear. This clonotype originated in a male patient aged 2 to 10 who had a stem cell transplant for acute lymphoblastic leukemia, so the T cells may come from the graft donor. The sample consisted of PBMCs, mostly from graft donor cells, taken 360 days after TCRalphabeta/CD19-depleted stem cell transplant. The CDR3 is CASSYSLETQYF. DNA of the CDR3: TGTGCCAGCAGTTACTCGTTGGAGACCCAGTACTTC.